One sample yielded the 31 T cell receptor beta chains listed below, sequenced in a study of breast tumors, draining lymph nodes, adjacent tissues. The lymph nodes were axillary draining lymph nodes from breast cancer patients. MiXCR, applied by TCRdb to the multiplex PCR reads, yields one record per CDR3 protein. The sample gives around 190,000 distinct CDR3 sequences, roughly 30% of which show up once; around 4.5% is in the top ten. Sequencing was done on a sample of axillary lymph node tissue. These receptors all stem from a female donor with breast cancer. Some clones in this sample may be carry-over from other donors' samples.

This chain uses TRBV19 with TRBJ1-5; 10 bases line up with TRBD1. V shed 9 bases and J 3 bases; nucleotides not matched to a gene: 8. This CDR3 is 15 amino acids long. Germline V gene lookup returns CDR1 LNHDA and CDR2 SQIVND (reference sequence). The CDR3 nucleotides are TGTGCCAGCGCCGGGACAGGGGTTGCCAATCAGCCCCAGCATTTT. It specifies CASAGTGVANQPQHF.

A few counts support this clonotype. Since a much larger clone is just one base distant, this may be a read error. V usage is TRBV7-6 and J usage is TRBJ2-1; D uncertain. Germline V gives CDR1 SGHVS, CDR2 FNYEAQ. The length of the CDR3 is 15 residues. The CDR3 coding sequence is TGTGCCAGCAGCCCGCATCAAGAACAGTGGGATGAGCAGCTCTTC. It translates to CASSPHQEQWDEQLF. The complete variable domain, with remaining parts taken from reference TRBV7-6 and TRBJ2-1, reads GAGVSQSPRYKVTKRGQDVALRCDPISGHVSLYWYRQALGQGPEFLTYFNYEAQQDKSGLPNDRFSAERPEGSISTLTIQRTEQRDSAMYRCASSPHQEQWDEQLFGPGTRLTVL.

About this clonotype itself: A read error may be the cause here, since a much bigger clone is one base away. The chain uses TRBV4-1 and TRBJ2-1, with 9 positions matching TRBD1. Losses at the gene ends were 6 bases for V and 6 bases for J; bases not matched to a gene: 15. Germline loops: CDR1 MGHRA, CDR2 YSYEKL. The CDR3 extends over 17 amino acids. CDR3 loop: CASRQPGGQGRGNEQFF. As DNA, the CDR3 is TGCGCCAGCAGGCAACCGGGGGGACAGGGAAGAGGCAATGAGCAGTTCTTC.

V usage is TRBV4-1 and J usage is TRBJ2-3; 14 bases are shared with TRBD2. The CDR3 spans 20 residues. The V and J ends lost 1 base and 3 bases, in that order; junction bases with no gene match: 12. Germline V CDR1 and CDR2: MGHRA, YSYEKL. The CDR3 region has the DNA TGCGCCAGCAGCCAAGGGGGACTAGCGGGAGATAGTAGAAGGACAGATACGCAGTATTTT. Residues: CASSQGGLAGDSRRTDTQYF.

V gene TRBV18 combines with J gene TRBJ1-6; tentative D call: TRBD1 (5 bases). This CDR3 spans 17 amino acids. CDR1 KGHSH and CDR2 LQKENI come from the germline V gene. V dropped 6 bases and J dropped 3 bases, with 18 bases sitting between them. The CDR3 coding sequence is TGTGCCAGCTCCCACGGGGCGGGAGGTGGCTATAATTCACCCCTCCACTTT. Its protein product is CASSHGAGGGYNSPLHF.

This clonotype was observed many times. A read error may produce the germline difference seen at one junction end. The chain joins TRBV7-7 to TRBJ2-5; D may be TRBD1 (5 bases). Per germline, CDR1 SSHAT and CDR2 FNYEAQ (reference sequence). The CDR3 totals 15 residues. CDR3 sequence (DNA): TGTGCTAGCAGCTTATTAGGCAGGGTTGGAGAGACCCAGTACTTC. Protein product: CASSLLGRVGETQYF.

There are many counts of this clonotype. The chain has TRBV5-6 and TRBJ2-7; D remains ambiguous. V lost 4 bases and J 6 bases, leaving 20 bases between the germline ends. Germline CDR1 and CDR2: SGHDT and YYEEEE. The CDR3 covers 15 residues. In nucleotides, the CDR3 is TGTGCCAGCAGCCCTTGGCAGGCCCGAGCTACCGAGCAGTACTTC. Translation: CASSPWQARATEQYF.

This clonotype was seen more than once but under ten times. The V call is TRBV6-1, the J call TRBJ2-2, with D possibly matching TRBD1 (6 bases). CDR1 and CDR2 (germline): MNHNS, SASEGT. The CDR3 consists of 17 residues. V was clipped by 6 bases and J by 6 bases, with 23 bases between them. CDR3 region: CASSETLGAVGAGELFF. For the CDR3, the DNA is TGTGCCAGCAGCGAAACCCTGGGGGCCGTGGGCGCCGGGGAGCTGTTTTTT.

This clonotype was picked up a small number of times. This CDR3 is CAISESQGGNTEAFF. The CDR3 coding sequence is TGTGCCATCAGTGAGTCACAGGGTGGGAACACTGAAGCTTTCTTT. J is TRBJ1-1 and V is TRBV10-3; D is perhaps TRBD1 (6 bases). CDR1 is ENHRY, CDR2 SYGVKD, per germline. The length of the CDR3 is 15 residues. V was trimmed by 0 bases and J by 1 base, leaving 9 bases between them.

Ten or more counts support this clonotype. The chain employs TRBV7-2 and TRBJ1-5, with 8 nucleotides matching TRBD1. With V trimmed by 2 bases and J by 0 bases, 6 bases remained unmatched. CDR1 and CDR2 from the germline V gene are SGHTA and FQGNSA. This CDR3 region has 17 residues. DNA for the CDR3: TGTGCCAGCAGCTTAAGGACAGGGAAATATAGCAATCAGCCCCAGCATTTT. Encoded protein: CASSLRTGKYSNQPQHF. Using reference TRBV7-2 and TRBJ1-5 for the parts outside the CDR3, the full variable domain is GAGVSQSPSNKVTEKGKDVELRCDPISGHTALYWYRQSLGQGLEFLIYFQGNSAPDKSGLPSDRFSAERTGGSVSTLTIQRTQQEDSAVYLCASSLRTGKYSNQPQHFGDGTRLSIL.

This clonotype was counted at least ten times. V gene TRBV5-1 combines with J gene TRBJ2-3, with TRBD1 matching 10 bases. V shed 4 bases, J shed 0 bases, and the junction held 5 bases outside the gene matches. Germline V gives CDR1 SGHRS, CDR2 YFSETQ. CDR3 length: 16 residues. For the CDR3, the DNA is TGCGCCAGCAGCGGACAGGGGGGAGCTAGCACAGATACGCAGTATTTT. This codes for CASSGQGGASTDTQYF.

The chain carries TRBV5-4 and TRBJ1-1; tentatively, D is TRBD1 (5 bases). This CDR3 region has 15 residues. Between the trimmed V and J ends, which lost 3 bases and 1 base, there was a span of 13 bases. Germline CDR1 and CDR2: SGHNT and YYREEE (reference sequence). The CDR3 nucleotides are TGTGCCAGCAGCTCGGGGGGGGACTGGAACACTGAAGCTTTCTTT. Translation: CASSSGGDWNTEAFF.

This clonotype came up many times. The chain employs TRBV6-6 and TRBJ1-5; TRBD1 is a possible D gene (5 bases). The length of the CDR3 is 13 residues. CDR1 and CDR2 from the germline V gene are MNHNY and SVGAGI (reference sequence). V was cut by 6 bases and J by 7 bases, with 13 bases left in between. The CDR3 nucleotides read TGTGCCAGCAGGCGTCGCGGGGGGCAGCCCCAGCATTTT. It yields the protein CASRRRGGQPQHF.

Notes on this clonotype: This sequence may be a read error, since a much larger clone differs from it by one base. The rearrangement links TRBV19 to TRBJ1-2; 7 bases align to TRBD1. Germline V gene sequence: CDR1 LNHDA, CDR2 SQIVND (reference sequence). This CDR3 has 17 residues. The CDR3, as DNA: TGTGCCAGTAGTATCCACTCTCCCGGGACAGACTACTATGGCTACGCCTTC. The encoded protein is CASSIHSPGTDYYGYAF.

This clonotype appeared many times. The CDR3 coding sequence is TGCGCCAGCAGCTGGAGGGACCTAAGCTCCTACAATGAGCAGTTCTTC. It yields the protein CASSWRDLSSYNEQFF. The chain is built from TRBV5-1 and TRBJ2-1; the D gene is possibly TRBD2 (6 bases). Germline V gene sequence: CDR1 SGHRS, CDR2 YFSETQ. Trimming cost V 3 bases and J 0 bases, with 13 bases left between them. The CDR3 contains 16 residues.

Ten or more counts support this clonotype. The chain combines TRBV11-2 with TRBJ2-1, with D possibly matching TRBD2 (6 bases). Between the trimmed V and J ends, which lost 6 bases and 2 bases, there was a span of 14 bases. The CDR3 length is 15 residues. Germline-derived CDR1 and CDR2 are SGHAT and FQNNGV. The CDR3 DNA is TGTGCCAGCAGGACGCCCGGGGGAACCTACAATGAGCAGTTCTTC. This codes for CASRTPGGTYNEQFF.

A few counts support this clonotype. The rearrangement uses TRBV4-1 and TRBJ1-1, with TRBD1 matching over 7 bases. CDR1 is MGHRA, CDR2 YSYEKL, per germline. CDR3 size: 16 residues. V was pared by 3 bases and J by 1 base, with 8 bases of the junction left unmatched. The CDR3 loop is CASSHRTGKQNTEAFF. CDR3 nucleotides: TGCGCCAGCAGCCATCGGACAGGCAAACAGAACACTGAAGCTTTCTTT.

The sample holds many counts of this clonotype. CDR3 bases: TGTGCCAGCAGCCGAGAACCTAGGACGACGTACAATGAGCAGTTCTTC. The encoded protein is CASSREPRTTYNEQFF. The chain employs TRBV7-9 and TRBJ2-1; D is unresolved. CDR1 and CDR2 from the germline V gene are SEHNR and FQNEAQ (reference sequence). V lost 5 bases, J lost 4 bases, and 18 bases lay in between. This CDR3 is 16 amino acids long.

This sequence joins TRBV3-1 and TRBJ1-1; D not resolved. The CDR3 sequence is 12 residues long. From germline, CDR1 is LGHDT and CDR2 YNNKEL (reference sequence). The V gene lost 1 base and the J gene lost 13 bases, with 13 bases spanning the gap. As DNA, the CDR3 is TGTGCCAGCAGCCAAGGGCTATATGGTGGTTTCTTT. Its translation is CASSQGLYGGFF. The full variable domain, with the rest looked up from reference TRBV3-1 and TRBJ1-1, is DTAVSQTPKYLVTQMGNDKSIKCEQNLGHDTMYWYKQDSKKFLKIMFSYNNKELIINETVPNRFSPKSPDKAHLNLHINSLELGDSAVYFCASSQGLYGGFFGQGTRLTVV.

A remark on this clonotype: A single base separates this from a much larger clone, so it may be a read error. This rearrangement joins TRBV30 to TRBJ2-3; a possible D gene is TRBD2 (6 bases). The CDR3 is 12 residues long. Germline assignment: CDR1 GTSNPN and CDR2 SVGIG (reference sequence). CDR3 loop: CASALSGDTRYF. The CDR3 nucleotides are TGTGCCTCCGCTCTTTCGGGAGATACGCGGTATTTT.

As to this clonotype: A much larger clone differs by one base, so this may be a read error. Here the CDR3 reads CASRSGQGHEKLFF. In nucleotides, the CDR3 is TGTGCCAGCAGGTCGGGACAGGGGCATGAAAAACTGTTTTTT. The chain combines TRBV6-2 or TRBV6-3 with TRBJ1-4; TRBD1 aligns across 10 bases. Unmatched junction bases numbered 4, after V lost 6 bases and J lost 6 bases. The CDR3 contains 14 residues. CDR1 and CDR2 from the germline V gene are MNHEY and SVGEGT.

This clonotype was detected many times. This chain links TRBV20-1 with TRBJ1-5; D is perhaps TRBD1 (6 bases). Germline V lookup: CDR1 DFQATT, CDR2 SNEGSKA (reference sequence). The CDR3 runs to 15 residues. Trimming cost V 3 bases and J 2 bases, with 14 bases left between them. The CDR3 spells CSASAPRGGNQPQHF. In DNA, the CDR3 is TGCAGTGCTAGTGCCCCCAGGGGTGGCAATCAGCCCCAGCATTTT.

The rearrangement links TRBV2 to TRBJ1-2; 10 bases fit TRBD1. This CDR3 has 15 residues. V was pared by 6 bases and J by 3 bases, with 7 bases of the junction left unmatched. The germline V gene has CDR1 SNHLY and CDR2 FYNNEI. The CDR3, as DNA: TGTGCCAGCAGGGGACAGGGGATCCTGGACTATGGCTACACCTTC. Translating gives CASRGQGILDYGYTF.

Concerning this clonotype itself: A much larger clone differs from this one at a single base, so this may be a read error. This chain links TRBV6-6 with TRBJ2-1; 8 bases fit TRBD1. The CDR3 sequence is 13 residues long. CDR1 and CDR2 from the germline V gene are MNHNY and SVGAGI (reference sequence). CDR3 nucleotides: TGTGCGTCACAGCGACAGGGGTCAGGGGAGCAGTTCTTC. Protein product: CASQRQGSGEQFF.

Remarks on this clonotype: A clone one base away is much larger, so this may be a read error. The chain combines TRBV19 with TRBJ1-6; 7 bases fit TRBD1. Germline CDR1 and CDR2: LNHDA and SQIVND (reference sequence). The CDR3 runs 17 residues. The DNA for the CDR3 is TGTGCCAGTAGTATAGTAGGGGGCCCTTCCTATAATCCACCCCTCCACTTT. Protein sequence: CASSIVGGPSYNPPLHF.

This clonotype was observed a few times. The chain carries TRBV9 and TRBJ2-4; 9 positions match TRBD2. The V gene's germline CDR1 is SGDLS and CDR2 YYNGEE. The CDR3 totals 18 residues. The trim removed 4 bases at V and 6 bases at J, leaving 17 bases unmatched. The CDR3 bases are TGTGCCAGCAGCATCACGACCCAAAGAGCGGGAGGCGGAAACATTCAGTACTTC. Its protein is CASSITTQRAGGGNIQYF. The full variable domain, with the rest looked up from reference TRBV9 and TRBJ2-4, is DSGVTQTPKHLITATGQRVTLRCSPRSGDLSVYWYQQSLDQGLQFLIQYYNGEERAKGNILERFSAQQFPDLHSELNLSSLELGDSALYFCASSITTQRAGGGNIQYFGAGTRLSVL.

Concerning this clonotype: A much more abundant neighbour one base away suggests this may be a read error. CDR3 sequence reads: CASTQGAEHNEQFF. The CDR3 DNA reads TGTGCCAGTACTCAGGGGGCTGAGCACAATGAGCAGTTCTTC. The chain carries TRBV19 and TRBJ2-1; 8 bases map to TRBD1. The CDR3 totals 14 residues. The germline V gene encodes CDR1 LNHDA and CDR2 SQIVND (reference sequence). Trimming removed 7 bases from V and 5 bases from J; junction bases left unmatched: 7. The variable domain in full, with the rest retrieved from reference TRBV19 and TRBJ2-1, is DGGITQSPKYLFRKEGQNVTLSCEQNLNHDAMYWYRQDPGQGLRLIYYSQIVNDFQKGDIAEGYSVSREKKESFPLTVTSAQKNPTAFYLCASTQGAEHNEQFFGPGTRLTVL.

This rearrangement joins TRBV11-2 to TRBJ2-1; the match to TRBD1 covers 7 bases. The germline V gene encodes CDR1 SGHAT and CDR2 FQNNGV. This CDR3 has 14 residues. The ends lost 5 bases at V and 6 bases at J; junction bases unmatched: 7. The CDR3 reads CASSTGAGVNEQFF. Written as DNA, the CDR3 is TGTGCCAGCAGCACAGGGGCAGGGGTCAATGAGCAGTTCTTC.

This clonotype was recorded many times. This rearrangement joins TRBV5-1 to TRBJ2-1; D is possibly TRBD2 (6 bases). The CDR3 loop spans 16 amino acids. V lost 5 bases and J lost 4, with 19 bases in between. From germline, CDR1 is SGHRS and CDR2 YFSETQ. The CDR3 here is CASRRRTNQSYNEQFF. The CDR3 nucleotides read TGCGCCAGCAGACGAAGGACTAACCAGTCGTACAATGAGCAGTTCTTC.

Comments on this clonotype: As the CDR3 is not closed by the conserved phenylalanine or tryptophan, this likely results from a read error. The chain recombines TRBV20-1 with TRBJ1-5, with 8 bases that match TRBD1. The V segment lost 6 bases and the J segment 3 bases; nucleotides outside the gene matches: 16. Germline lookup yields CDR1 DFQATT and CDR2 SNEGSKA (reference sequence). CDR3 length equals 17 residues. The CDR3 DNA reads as TGCAGTGCGAGCCGGGTCGGGGTCAGGGGGCACAATCAGCCCCAGCATGGT. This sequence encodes CSASRVGVRGHNQPQHG.

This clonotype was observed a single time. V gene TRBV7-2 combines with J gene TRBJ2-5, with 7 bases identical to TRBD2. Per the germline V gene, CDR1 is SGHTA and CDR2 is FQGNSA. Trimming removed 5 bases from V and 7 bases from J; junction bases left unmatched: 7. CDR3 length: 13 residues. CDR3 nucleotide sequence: TGTGCCAGCAGCGGGGGGAGACTAGCGACCCAGTACTTC. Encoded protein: CASSGGRLATQYF.